This T cell receptor (beta chain) was captured in a study of T cells after yellow fever vaccination. Looking at the study overall: Fractions containing few cells were prepared with SMART-Seq v4 Ultra Low Input. Broader study findings: Clonotypes shared by both compartments, CD4 and CD8, made up a small share. Peaking faster, on day 5 versus 15, the secondary response was nonetheless weaker.

This clonotype was picked up many times. The antigen remains unidentified. This CDR3 spans 16 amino acids. Germline V CDR1 and CDR2: SGHDT, YYEEEE. Trimming cost V 0 bases and J 0 bases, with 10 bases left between them. TCRdb reanalysed the 5' RACE reads using MiXCR and keeps one entry per CDR3 protein. This table has some 250,000 distinct CDR3 sequences, around 3.5% appearing once. The sequencing here drew on PBMCs, taken 15 days after the yellow fever booster vaccination. The chain links TRBV5-6 to TRBJ2-1; TRBD2 might be the D (6 bases). The receptor was derived from a man aged 18 to 30 who received the YFV17D yellow fever vaccine. CDR3 loop: CASSLGAGSSYNEQFF. CDR3 sequence (DNA): TGTGCCAGCAGCTTGGGTGCGGGAAGCTCCTACAATGAGCAGTTCTTC.